What follows describes a single T cell receptor (beta chain). The target antigen is unknown. The CDR3 runs to 14 residues. With 5 bases clipped from V and 4 bases from J, the junction kept 5 bases outside the gene matches. The germline V gene encodes CDR1 MNHEY and CDR2 SVGAGI. The data originate from a study of PD-1 blockade in classical Hodgkin lymphoma. Overall study results and limits: Newly diagnosed patients were said to have less baseline TCR diversity than healthy donors did. A significant rise in TCR diversity was seen by C4D1 for CD4+ cells but not for CD8+ cells. Newly diagnosed and completely responding patients shared comparable baseline diversity.

Sequencing was performed with immunoSEQ multiplex PCR; in TCRdb, only in-frame clones are kept and a portion is missing. Among tens of thousands of clones listed, about 90% were seen once. Time point of the sample: cycle 4 day 1 (C4D1), after 6 weeks of nivolumab. Every one of the patients relapsed after autologous stem cell transplantation (brentuximab vedotin exposure was variable). The chain links TRBV6-5 to TRBJ2-7, with 10 bases that match TRBD1. The sample was peripheral blood mononuclear cells (PBMCs), taken before the fourth cycle of nivolumab. This TCR came from a human donor with classical Hodgkin lymphoma. Here the CDR3 DNA reads TGTGCCAGCAGTCGACAGGGGGCTGGGTACGAGCAGTACTTC. It codes for CASSRQGAGYEQYF.